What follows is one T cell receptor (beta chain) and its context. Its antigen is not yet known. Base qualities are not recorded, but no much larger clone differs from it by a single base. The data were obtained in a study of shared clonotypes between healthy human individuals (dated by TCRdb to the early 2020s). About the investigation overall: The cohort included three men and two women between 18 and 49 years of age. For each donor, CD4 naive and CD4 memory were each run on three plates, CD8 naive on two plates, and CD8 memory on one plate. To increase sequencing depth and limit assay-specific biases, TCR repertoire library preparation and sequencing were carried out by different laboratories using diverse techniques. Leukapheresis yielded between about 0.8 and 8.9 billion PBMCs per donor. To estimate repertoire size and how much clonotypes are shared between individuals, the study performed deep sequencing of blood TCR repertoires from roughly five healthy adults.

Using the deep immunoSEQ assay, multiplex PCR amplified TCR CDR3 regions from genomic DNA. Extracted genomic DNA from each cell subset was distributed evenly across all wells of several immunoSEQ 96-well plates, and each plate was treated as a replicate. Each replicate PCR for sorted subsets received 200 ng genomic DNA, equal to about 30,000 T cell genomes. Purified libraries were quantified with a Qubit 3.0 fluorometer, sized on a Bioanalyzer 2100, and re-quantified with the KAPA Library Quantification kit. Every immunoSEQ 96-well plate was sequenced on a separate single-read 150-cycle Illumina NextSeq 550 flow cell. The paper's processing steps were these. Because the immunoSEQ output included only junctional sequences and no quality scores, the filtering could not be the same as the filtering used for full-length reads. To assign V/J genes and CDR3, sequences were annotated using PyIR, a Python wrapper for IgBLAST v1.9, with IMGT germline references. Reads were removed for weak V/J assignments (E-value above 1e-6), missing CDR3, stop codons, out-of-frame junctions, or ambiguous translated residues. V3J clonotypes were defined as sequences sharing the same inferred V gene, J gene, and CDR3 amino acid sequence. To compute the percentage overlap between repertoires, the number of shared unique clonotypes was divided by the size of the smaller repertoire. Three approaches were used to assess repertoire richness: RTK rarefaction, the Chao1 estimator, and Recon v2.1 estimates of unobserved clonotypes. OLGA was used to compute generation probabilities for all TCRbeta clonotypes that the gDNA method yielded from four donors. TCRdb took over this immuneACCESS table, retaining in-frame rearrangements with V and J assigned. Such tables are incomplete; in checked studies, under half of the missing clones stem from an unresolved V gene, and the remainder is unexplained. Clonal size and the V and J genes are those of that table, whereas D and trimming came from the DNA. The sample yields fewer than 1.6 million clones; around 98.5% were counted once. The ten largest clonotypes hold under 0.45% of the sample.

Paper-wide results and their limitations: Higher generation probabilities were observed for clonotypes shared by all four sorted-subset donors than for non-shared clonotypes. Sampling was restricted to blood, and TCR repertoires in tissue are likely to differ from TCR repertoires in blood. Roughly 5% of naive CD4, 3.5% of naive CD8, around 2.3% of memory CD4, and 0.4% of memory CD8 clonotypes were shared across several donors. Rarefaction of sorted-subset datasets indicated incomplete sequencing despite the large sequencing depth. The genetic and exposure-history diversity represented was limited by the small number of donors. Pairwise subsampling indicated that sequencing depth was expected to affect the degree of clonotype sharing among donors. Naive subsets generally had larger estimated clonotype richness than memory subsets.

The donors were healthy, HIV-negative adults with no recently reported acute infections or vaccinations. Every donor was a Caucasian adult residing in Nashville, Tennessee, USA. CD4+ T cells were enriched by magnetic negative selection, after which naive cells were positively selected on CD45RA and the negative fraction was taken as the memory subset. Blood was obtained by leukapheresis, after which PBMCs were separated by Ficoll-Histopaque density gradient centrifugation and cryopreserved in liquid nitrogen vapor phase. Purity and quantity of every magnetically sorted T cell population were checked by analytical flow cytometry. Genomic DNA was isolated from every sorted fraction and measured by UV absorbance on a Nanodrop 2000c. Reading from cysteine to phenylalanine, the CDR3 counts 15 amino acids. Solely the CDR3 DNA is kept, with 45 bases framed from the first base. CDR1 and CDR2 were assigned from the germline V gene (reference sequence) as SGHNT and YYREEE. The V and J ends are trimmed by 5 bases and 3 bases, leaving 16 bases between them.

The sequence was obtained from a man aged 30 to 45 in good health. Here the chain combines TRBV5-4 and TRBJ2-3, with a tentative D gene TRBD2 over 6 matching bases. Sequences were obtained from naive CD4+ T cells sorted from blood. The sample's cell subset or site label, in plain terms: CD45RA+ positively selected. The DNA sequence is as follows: TGTGCCAGCAGTCCCCCGGGTAGCGGAACAGATACGCAGTATTTT. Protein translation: CASSPPGSGTDTQYF.